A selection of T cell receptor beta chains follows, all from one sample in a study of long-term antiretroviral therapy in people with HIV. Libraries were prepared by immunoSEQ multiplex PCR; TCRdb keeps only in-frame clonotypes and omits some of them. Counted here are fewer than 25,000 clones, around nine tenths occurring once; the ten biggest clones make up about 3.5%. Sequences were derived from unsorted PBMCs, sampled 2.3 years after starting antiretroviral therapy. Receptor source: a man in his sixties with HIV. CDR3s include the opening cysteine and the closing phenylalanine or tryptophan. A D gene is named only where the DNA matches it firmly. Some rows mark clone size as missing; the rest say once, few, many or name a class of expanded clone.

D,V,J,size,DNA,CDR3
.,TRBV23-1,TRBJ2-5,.,TGCGCCAGCAGTCAAAGGACTGGAGAGACCCAGTACTTC,CASSQRTGETQYF
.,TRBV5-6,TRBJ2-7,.,TGTGCCAGCAGCCCAGGACAGAGCTACGAGCAGTACTTC,CASSPGQSYEQYF
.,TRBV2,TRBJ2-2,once,TGTGCCAGCAGGTGGGCAGGGGCTTCGAACACCGGGGAGCTGTTTTTT,CASRWAGASNTGELFF
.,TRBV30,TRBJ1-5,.,TGTGCCTGGACGGGCGGGGACGGCAATCAGCCCCAGCATTTT,CAWTGGDGNQPQHF
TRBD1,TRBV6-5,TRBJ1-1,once,TGTGCCAGCAGAGAACAGGGGTTCATGAACACTGAAGCTTTCTTT,CASREQGFMNTEAFF
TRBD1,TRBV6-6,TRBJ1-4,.,TGTGCCAGCAGTTCACCGGGACAGGTTCAGGATGAAAAACTGTTTTTT,CASSSPGQVQDEKLFF
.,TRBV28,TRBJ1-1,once,TGTGCCAGCAGTTCCCCCGTTGAAGCTTTCTTT,CASSSPVEAFF
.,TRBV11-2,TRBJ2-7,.,TGTGCCAGCAGCCGAACGATCGGTGGCGAGCAGTACTTC,CASSRTIGGEQYF
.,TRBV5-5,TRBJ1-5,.,TGTGCCAGCAGCCAAGGACCCGTTAATCAGCCCCAGCATTTT,CASSQGPVNQPQHF
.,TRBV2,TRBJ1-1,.,TGTGCCAGCAGTGAAGTGGGGACTGAAGCTTTCTTT,CASSEVGTEAFF
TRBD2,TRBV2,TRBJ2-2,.,TGTGCCGGTAGCGGGGGGACCGGGGAGCTGTTTTTT,CAGSGGTGELFF
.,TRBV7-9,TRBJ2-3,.,TGTGCCAGCAGCTTCAGTCTAGATACGCAGTATTTT,CASSFSLDTQYF
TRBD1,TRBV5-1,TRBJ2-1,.,TGCGCCAGCAGGCCAGGGGGACAGACGAGCTCCTACAATGAGCAGTTCTTC,CASRPGGQTSSYNEQFF
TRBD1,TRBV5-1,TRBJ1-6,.,TGCGCCAGCAGCTTGGAACAGGGGAAGGGGACCCTCCACTTT,CASSLEQGKGTLHF
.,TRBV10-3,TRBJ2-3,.,TGTGCCATCAGAGAACCAGGGGCAGATACGCAGTATTTT,CAIREPGADTQYF
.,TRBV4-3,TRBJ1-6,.,TGCGCCAGCAGCCGGATAGGGGGGAGCTCCTATAATTCACCCCTCCACTTT,CASSRIGGSSYNSPLHF
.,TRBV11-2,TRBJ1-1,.,TGTGCCAGCAGCCCTAACTTCCCGGACACTGAAGCTTTCTTT,CASSPNFPDTEAFF
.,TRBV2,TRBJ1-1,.,TGTGCCAGCAGTGCGGCGGACGGGAACACTGAAGCTTTCTTT,CASSAADGNTEAFF
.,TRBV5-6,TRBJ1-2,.,TGTGCCAGCAGCTTGAGATCGGCGGGCTATGGCTACACCTTC,CASSLRSAGYGYTF
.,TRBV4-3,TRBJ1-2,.,TGCGCCAGCAGCCACCCCCTGGGGGGCTACACCTTC,CASSHPLGGYTF
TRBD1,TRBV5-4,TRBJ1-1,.,TGTGCCAGCAGCTTGTGGTCAGGGGGGGAAGCTTTCTTT,CASSLWSGGEAFF
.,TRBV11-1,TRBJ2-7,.,TGTGCCAGCAGCTCGACTTGGCAGTCGAACTCCTACGAGCAGTACTTC,CASSSTWQSNSYEQYF
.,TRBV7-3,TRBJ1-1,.,TGTGCCAGCAGCTTACGGGGGCGGACTGAAGCTTTCTTT,CASSLRGRTEAFF